This section outlines one T cell receptor (beta chain) sequence together with its context. Its antigen is currently unknown. The data were taken from a study of blood T cells in healthy people across ages. Findings and caveats of the study: The fall in TCR beta diversity per million T cells was roughly linear with age.

It was with a sample-barcoded 5' primer and a J-beta primer mix that a second PCR of roughly 7 to 12 cycles was run. TCRdb itself ran the 5' RACE reads through MiXCR, one entry per CDR3 protein. The sample lists over 1,300,000 distinct CDR3 sequences, 59% occurring once. The sequence was collected from a man between 18 and 35 years old in good health. Input material: blood.

CDR3 sequence reads: CSAGDPVPLHF. In DNA form, the CDR3 reads TGCAGTGCTGGGGACCCCGTGCCCCTCCACTTT. V is TRBV20-1 and J is TRBJ1-6; possibly TRBD1 for D (5 bases). CDR3 length: 11 amino acids. Trimming left V 5 bases short and J 13 bases short, with 12 bases between. CDR1 is DFQATT and CDR2 is SNEGSKA in the germline V gene (reference sequence).